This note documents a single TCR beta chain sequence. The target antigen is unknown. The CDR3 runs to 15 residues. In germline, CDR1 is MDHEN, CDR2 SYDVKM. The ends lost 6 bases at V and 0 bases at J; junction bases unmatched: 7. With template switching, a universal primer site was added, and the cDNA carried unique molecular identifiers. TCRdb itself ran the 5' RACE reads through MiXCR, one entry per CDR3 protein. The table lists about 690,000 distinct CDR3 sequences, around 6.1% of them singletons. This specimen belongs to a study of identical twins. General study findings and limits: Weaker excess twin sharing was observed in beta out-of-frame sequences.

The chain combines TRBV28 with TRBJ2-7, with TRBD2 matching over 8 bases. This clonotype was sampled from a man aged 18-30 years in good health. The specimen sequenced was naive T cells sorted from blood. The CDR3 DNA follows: TGTGCCAGCAGGGCCCCGGGGGGGACCTCCTACGAGCAGTACTTC. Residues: CASRAPGGTSYEQYF.